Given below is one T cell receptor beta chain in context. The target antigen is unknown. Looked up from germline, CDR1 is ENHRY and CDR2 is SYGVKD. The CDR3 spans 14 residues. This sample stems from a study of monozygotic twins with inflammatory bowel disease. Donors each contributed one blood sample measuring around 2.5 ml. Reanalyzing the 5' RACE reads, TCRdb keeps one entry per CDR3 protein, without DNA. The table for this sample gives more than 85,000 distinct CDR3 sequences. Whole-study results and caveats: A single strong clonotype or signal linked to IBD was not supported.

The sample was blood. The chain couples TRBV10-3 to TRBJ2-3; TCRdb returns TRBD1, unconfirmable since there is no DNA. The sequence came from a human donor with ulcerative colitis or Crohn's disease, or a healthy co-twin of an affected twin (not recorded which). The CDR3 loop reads CAIRTGASTDTQYF.